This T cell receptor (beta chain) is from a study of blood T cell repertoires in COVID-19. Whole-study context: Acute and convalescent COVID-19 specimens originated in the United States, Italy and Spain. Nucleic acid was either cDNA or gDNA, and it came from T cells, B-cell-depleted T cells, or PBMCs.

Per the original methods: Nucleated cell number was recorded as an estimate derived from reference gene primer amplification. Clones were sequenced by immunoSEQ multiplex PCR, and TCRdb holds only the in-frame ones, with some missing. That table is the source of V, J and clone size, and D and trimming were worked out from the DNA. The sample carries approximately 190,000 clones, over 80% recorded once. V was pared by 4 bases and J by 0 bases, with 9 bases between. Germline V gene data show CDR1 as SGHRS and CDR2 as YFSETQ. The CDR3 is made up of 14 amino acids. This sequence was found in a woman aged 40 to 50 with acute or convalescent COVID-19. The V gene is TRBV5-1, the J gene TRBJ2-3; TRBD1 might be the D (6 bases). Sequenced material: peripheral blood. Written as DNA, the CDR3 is TGCGCCAGCAGCCCAGGGGACAGCACAGATACGCAGTATTTT. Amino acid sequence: CASSPGDSTDTQYF.